There are a few counts of the clone carrying this T cell receptor (beta chain). TCRdb called the 5' RACE reads again in MiXCR, with one record for every CDR3 protein. The sample contains approximately 490,000 distinct CDR3 sequences, roughly 20% of which appear only once. The sample comes from a study of T-cell memory formation after mild COVID-19. Trimming pared 7 bases from V and 0 bases from J, leaving 7 bases between. CDR1 is MNHNY, CDR2 SVGAGI, per germline (reference sequence). The CDR3 loop spans 12 amino acids. The clonotype was recovered from an adult woman who had mild COVID-19 (a few samples of this study predate the infection). Cell type and time point are not known. The V call is TRBV6-6, the J call TRBJ2-7; D is uncertain. Specimen: PBMCs or a T cell subset sorted from them (not recorded which). The CDR3 nucleotides read TGTGCCAGCATGAACCGCTCCTACGAGCAGTACTTC. Its protein is CASMNRSYEQYF.